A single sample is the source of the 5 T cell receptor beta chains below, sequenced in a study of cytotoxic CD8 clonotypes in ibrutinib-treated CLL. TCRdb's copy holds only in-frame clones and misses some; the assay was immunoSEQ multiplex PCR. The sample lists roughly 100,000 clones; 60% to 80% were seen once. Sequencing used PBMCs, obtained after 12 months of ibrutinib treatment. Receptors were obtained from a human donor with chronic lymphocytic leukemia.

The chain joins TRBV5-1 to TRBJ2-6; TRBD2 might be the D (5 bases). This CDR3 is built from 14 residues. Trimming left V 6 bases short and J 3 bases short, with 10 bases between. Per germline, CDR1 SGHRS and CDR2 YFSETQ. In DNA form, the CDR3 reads TGCGCCAGCACTCCCGGGAATGGGGCCAACGTCCTGACTTTC. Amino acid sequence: CASTPGNGANVLTF.

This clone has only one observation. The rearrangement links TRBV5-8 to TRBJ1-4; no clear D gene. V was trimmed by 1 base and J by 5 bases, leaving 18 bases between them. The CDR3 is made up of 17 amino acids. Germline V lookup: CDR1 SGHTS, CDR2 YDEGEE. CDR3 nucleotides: TGTGCCAGCAGCTTGCTACCGTACCGGACGGGGAATGAAAAACTGTTTTTT. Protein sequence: CASSLLPYRTGNEKLFF.

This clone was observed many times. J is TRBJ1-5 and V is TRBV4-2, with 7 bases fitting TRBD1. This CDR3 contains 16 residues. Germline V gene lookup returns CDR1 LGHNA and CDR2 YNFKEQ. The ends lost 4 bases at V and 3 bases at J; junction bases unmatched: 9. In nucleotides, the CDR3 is TGTGCCAGCAGCCCCCAGCCGGGACAGCCCAATCAGCCCCAGCATTTT. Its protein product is CASSPQPGQPNQPQHF.

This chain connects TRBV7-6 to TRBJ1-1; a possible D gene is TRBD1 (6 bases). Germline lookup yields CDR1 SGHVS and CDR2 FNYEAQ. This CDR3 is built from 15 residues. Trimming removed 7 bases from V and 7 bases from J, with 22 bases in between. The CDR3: CASTSLTEGGGEAFF. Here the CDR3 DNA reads TGTGCCAGCACCTCTCTCACAGAGGGGGGTGGTGAAGCTTTCTTT.

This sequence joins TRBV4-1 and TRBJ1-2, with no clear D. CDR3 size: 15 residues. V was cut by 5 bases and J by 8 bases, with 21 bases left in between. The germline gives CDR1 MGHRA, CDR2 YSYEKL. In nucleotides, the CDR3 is TGCGCCAGCAGCTCCACGGAGTCATTTCTAGGAGGCTACACCTTC. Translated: CASSSTESFLGGYTF.